The subject of this entry is one TCR beta chain. Its target is unknown. These data belong to a study of molecular identifiers for immune sequencing clone quantification. General study results and limits: It was shown that clones above 20 RNA copies held over 98% of effector molecules, but under 1% in naive cells.

TCRdb re-derived calls from the PCR reads in MiXCR, one entry per CDR3 protein. This table holds more than 450,000 distinct CDR3 sequences, less than 30% found once. CDR3 size: 13 residues. Germline V gene lookup returns CDR1 LNHDA and CDR2 SQIVND (reference sequence). Trimming took 10 bases from V and 0 from J; bases not matched to a gene: 6. This TCR came from a human donor in good health. Some libraries in this study had Jurkat cell RNA spiked in. The V and J genes are TRBV19 and TRBJ2-7; 7 nucleotides line up with TRBD2. The sequencing sample was made of naive CD8+ T cells from blood, with Jurkat cell RNA spiked in. Subset: FACS-sorted CD8+CD4-CCR7+CD45RA+ naive T cells. CDR3 DNA: TGTGCCACCTCGGGAGGAAGCTCCTACGAGCAGTACTTC. Protein product: CATSGGSSYEQYF. Full variable domain (remainder filled in from reference TRBV19 and TRBJ2-7): DGGITQSPKYLFRKEGQNVTLSCEQNLNHDAMYWYRQDPGQGLRLIYYSQIVNDFQKGDIAEGYSVSREKKESFPLTVTSAQKNPTAFYLCATSGGSSYEQYFGPGTRLTVT.